This entry lists 2 T cell receptor beta chains sequenced from one sample in a study of T cell clones after liver transplantation. TCRdb's copy holds only in-frame clones and misses some; the assay was immunoSEQ multiplex PCR. The sample carries approximately 5,500 clones, roughly 30% recorded once. No antigen has been assigned to these receptors. TCRbeta sequences of proliferating CFSE-low MLR cells were labeled alloreactive. Sequenced: CD4+ T cells from cultured PBMCs. The source is a human patient who received a liver transplant. The T cells may partly be graft donor cells.

As regards this clone: The sample holds other DNA sequences that translate to the same CDR3. The chain joins TRBV11-2 to TRBJ2-7, with 9 bases aligning to TRBD1. Germline V gene lookup returns CDR1 SGHAT and CDR2 FQNNGV. The CDR3 runs 16 residues. V lost 3 bases to trimming and J lost 4 bases; unmatched junction nucleotides: 10. CDR3 protein: CASSFSPRTGEYEQYF. In DNA form, the CDR3 reads TGTGCCAGCAGCTTTTCCCCGCGGACAGGGGAGTACGAGCAGTACTTC.

The chain is built from TRBV5-1 and TRBJ1-5; D possibly corresponds to TRBD1 (5 bases). Germline V lookup: CDR1 SGHRS, CDR2 YFSETQ. V gave up 4 bases and J gave up 3 bases, with 11 bases separating them. The CDR3 consists of 14 residues. Written as DNA, the CDR3 is TGCGCCAGCAGCGGGGACGGAGTCAATCAGCCCCAGCATTTT. It is translated as CASSGDGVNQPQHF.